A single sample is the source of the 23 T cell receptor beta chains below, sequenced in a study of blood T cell repertoires in COVID-19. The data were produced by immunoSEQ multiplex PCR, yet TCRdb's version contains in-frame clones alone and is incomplete. The sample holds more than 65,000 clones, 84% seen once. The sequenced material came from peripheral blood. The receptors come from a woman aged 45-65 years with acute or convalescent COVID-19.

This sequence joins TRBV18 and TRBJ2-2; 11 bases align to TRBD2. Trimming took 6 bases from V and 3 from J; bases not matched to a gene: 6. The CDR3 is made up of 16 amino acids. Germline V gene data show CDR1 as KGHSH and CDR2 as LQKENI. The CDR3 region has the DNA TGTGCCAGCTCGCCTGGGACTAGCGGCCACACCGGGGAGCTGTTTTTT. Translating gives CASSPGTSGHTGELFF.

The chain has TRBV3-1 (or the pseudogene TRBV3-2) and TRBJ2-7; D is undetermined. Germline V lookup: CDR1 LGHDT, CDR2 YNNKEL (reference sequence). CDR3 length: 15 residues. Trimming removed 1 base at V and 0 bases at J, with 10 bases between. The CDR3 reads CASSQATLISYEQYF. The DNA for the CDR3 is TGTGCCAGCAGCCAAGCCACCCTAATCTCCTACGAGCAGTACTTC.

V gene TRBV19 combines with J gene TRBJ1-6; D may be TRBD1 (6 bases). Germline values: CDR1 LNHDA, CDR2 SQIVND (reference sequence). This CDR3 region has 13 residues. V lost 5 bases, J lost 10 bases, and 12 bases lay in between. In DNA, the CDR3 is TGTGCCAGTAGTCCCGACAGGAAATCACCCCTCCACTTT. Translating gives CASSPDRKSPLHF.

The J gene is TRBJ2-1, the V gene TRBV12-3 or TRBV12-4; D is unresolved. Trimming removed 7 bases at V and 0 bases at J, with 7 bases between. There are 13 residues in the CDR3. For the CDR3, the DNA is TGTGCCAGCAAGCTAGGCTCCTACAATGAGCAGTTCTTC. This encodes CASKLGSYNEQFF.

This chain connects TRBV3-1 (or the pseudogene TRBV3-2) to TRBJ2-7; no reliable D call. The germline gives CDR1 LGHDT, CDR2 YNNKEL (reference sequence). Trimming removed 0 bases at V and 3 bases at J, with 15 bases between. The CDR3 runs to 16 residues. CDR3 DNA: TGTGCCAGCAGCCAAGAATACGATGTACTATACTACGAGCAGTACTTC. It codes for CASSQEYDVLYYEQYF.

The V call is TRBV6-5, the J call TRBJ2-4, with TRBD2 as a possible D gene (6 bases). Germline-derived CDR1 and CDR2 are MNHEY and SVGAGI. Trimming stripped 4 bases from V and 10 bases from J, with 11 bases between. The CDR3 is made up of 12 amino acids. The CDR3 DNA sequence: TGTGCCAGCAGTTCGGGCCGGGGGATTCAGTACTTC. It encodes CASSSGRGIQYF.

The genes are TRBV4-3 and TRBJ2-3; D uncertain. CDR1 LGHNA and CDR2 YSLEER come from the germline V gene. Between the trimmed V and J ends, which lost 0 bases and 10 bases, there was a span of 17 bases. This CDR3 contains 15 residues. CDR3 residues: CASSQEGPGSDSQYF. CDR3 nucleotides: TGCGCCAGCAGCCAAGAAGGCCCCGGCAGCGATTCGCAGTATTTT.

The rearrangement uses TRBV5-4 and TRBJ2-1, with TRBD1 matching over 7 bases. V was clipped by 4 bases and J by 6 bases; unmatched bases: 10. Germline CDR1 is SGHNT and CDR2 is YYREEE (reference sequence). The CDR3 contains 15 residues. The CDR3 region has the DNA TGTGCCAGCAGCACCGGGACAGCCGCTGGCAATGAGCAGTTCTTC. Translated: CASSTGTAAGNEQFF.

The chain has TRBV28 and TRBJ1-5; D is unresolved. This CDR3 has 9 residues. The V and J ends lost 11 bases and 16 bases respectively, with 15 bases between them. Germline V gene data show CDR1 as MDHEN and CDR2 as SYDVKM. CDR3 loop: CAAGAGEHF. CDR3 DNA: TGTGCCGCGGGAGCAGGTGAACATTTT.

CDR3 DNA: TGTGCCAGCAGTCGATCCGGGACAGGGACCTACGAGCAGTACTTC. Residues: CASSRSGTGTYEQYF. This rearrangement joins TRBV9 to TRBJ2-7; 9 bases match TRBD1. Germline V lookup: CDR1 SGDLS, CDR2 YYNGEE. The CDR3 sequence is 15 residues long. The V segment lost 5 bases and the J segment 2 bases; nucleotides outside the gene matches: 8.

This clone was observed a single time. The chain combines TRBV18 with TRBJ1-5, with 7 bases matching TRBD1. CDR1 and CDR2 (germline): KGHSH, LQKENI. This CDR3 has 16 residues. Trimming removed 0 bases from V and 4 bases from J; junction bases left unmatched: 6. CDR3 sequence (DNA): TGTGCCAGCTCACCACCGGGTGGGACAGTGAATCAGCCCCAGCATTTT. This sequence encodes CASSPPGGTVNQPQHF.

The gene calls are TRBV7-2 and TRBJ1-5; a weak D match, TRBD1 (5 bases). This CDR3 contains 14 residues. Trimming took 7 bases from V and 4 from J, leaving 14 bases between them. Germline V CDR1 and CDR2: SGHTA, FQGNSA. The CDR3 loop reads CASNPRGGNQPQHF. Here the CDR3 DNA reads TGTGCCAGCAATCCTAGGGGCGGAAATCAGCCCCAGCATTTT.

The rearrangement joins TRBV27 to TRBJ2-7; 11 bases are a match to TRBD2. V was pared by 9 bases and J by 5 bases, with 3 bases of the junction left unmatched. The germline gives CDR1 MNHEY, CDR2 SMNVEV (reference sequence). This CDR3 contains 12 residues. The CDR3 bases are TGTGCCAGTTTGACTAGCGGGAACGAGCAGTACTTC. It is translated as CASLTSGNEQYF.

The chain employs TRBV28 and TRBJ2-5, with a tentative D call TRBD2 (6 bases). Germline V CDR1 and CDR2: MDHEN, SYDVKM. V gave up 6 bases and J gave up 5 bases, with 16 bases separating them. There are 14 residues in the CDR3. This chain's CDR3 is CASRSGSLRETQYF. As DNA, the CDR3 is TGTGCCAGCAGGAGCGGGTCCCTCCGGGAGACCCAGTACTTC.

This rearrangement joins TRBV9 to TRBJ1-3; 7 bases line up with TRBD1. Unmatched junction bases numbered 2, after V lost 3 bases and J lost 5 bases. There are 13 residues in the CDR3. Germline assignment: CDR1 SGDLS and CDR2 YYNGEE. The CDR3 nucleotides read TGTGCCAGCAGCGACAGGGGTCGAAACACCATATATTTT. Residues: CASSDRGRNTIYF.

This clone has a handful of counts. The chain has TRBV4-2 and TRBJ2-1; D gene unclear. Germline CDR1 LGHNA, CDR2 YNFKEQ. V shed 0 bases and J shed 2 bases, with 8 bases lying between them. This CDR3 has 15 residues. The CDR3 DNA sequence: TGTGCCAGCAGCCAAGATGGCCCAACCTACAATGAGCAGTTCTTC. Amino acids: CASSQDGPTYNEQFF.

V usage is TRBV15 and J usage is TRBJ2-3; 7 bases are a match to TRBD2. The CDR3 length is 17 residues. Germline values: CDR1 LNHNV, CDR2 YYDKDF (reference sequence). V dropped 1 base and J dropped 2; count of bases not matched to a gene: 9. DNA for the CDR3: TGTGCCACCAGCAGAGCCCTAGCGGACACCTTCACAGATACGCAGTATTTT. Its protein is CATSRALADTFTDTQYF.

V and J are TRBV5-1 and TRBJ2-7; D is possibly TRBD2 (5 bases). The CDR3 is 14 amino acids. The germline V gene has CDR1 SGHRS and CDR2 YFSETQ. The V end was cut by 3 bases, the J end by 3 bases, with 13 bases between. The CDR3 bases are TGCGCCAGCAGCTCAAGCCGGGGAGTCTACGAGCAGTACTTC. Protein sequence: CASSSSRGVYEQYF.

This chain links TRBV2 with TRBJ1-4; D gene uncertain. Germline CDR1 SNHLY, CDR2 FYNNEI. The CDR3 spans 15 residues. The germline V and J ends were trimmed by 5 bases and 0 bases, with 10 bases remaining between them. As DNA, the CDR3 is TGTGCCAGCAGTAGGACTGGTGCAACTAATGAAAAACTGTTTTTT. Protein: CASSRTGATNEKLFF.

The chain employs TRBV28 and TRBJ1-6, with D hard to call. CDR1 is MDHEN, CDR2 SYDVKM, per germline. The CDR3 is made up of 15 amino acids. The V and J ends lost 7 bases and 0 bases respectively, with 10 bases between them. The CDR3 coding sequence is TGTGCCAGCACCCCTACGAGCTCCTATAATTCACCCCTCCACTTT. Translating it yields CASTPTSSYNSPLHF.

This clone was found a few times. V and J are TRBV28 and TRBJ1-2; D uncertain. CDR3 length: 13 amino acids. V lost 5 bases to trimming and J lost 6 bases, with 13 bases between them. Germline loops: CDR1 MDHEN, CDR2 SYDVKM. The CDR3 DNA reads as TGTGCCAGCAGTCTCAGGCGTGGTGATGGCTACACCTTC. Amino acids: CASSLRRGDGYTF.

V and J are TRBV6-6 and TRBJ2-1, with a possible D match to TRBD2 (5 bases). Germline CDR1 MNHNY, CDR2 SVGAGI (reference sequence). The CDR3 totals 12 residues. Deletions cut 6 bases from V and 9 bases from J, with 12 bases between. CDR3 loop: CASSPGKGEQFF. For the CDR3, the DNA is TGTGCCAGCAGCCCGGGGAAGGGTGAGCAGTTCTTC.

The CDR3 nucleotides are TGTGCCAGTAGCCGCGGACTAGCGGGAGCCTCCCGCGGGGAGCTGTTTTTT. Its protein is CASSRGLAGASRGELFF. The chain has TRBV19 and TRBJ2-2, with TRBD2 matching over 13 bases. Germline V gives CDR1 LNHDA, CDR2 SQIVND (reference sequence). V shed 6 bases and J 7 bases; nucleotides not matched to a gene: 11. The CDR3 has 17 residues. The whole variable domain, filled in from reference TRBV19 and TRBJ2-2, reads DGGITQSPKYLFRKEGQNVTLSCEQNLNHDAMYWYRQDPGQGLRLIYYSQIVNDFQKGDIAEGYSVSREKKESFPLTVTSAQKNPTAFYLCASSRGLAGASRGELFFGEGSRLTVL.